The next 21 T cell receptor beta chains were all read from a single sample in a study of T cell responses to AZD1222 COVID-19 vaccine. Sequencing used immunoSEQ multiplex PCR; TCRdb keeps in-frame clones, though not all of them. The repertoire consists of over 150,000 clones, with about 88% occurring once and the leading ten covering over 15%. Specimen: peripheral blood, collected on day 0 of AZD1222 vaccination. Source of these receptors: an adult in good health.

The rearrangement uses TRBV2 and TRBJ1-5, with 9 nucleotides matching TRBD1. The CDR3 has 13 amino acids. V gave up 8 bases and J gave up 6 bases; unmatched junction bases: 5. CDR1 and CDR2 from the germline V gene are SNHLY and FYNNEI. In nucleotides, the CDR3 is TGTGCCAGCGGAAACAGGGGGCTTCAGCCCCAGCATTTT. It translates to CASGNRGLQPQHF.

CDR3 loop: CAISPRRGETQYF. CDR3 in DNA: TGTGCCATATCCCCTCGGAGGGGGGAGACCCAGTACTTC. The chain has TRBV19 and TRBJ2-5; D possibly matches TRBD1 or TRBD2 (6 bases each). The CDR3 is made up of 13 amino acids. The germline CDR1 and CDR2 sequences are LNHDA and SQIVND (reference sequence). V dropped 10 bases and J dropped 5 bases, with 17 bases sitting between them.

In this sample, this clone turned up once. The gene calls are TRBV9 and TRBJ1-2, with a possible D match to TRBD1 (6 bases). The CDR3 has 14 amino acids. V shed 3 bases and J shed 8 bases, with 17 bases lying between them. Germline V gives CDR1 SGDLS, CDR2 YYNGEE. CDR3 sequence: CASSAPGTMGGYTF. The CDR3, as DNA: TGTGCCAGCAGCGCCCCCGGGACAATGGGCGGCTACACCTTC. The full variable domain, its missing parts supplied by reference TRBV9 and TRBJ1-2, is DSGVTQTPKHLITATGQRVTLRCSPRSGDLSVYWYQQSLDQGLQFLIQYYNGEERAKGNILERFSAQQFPDLHSELNLSSLELGDSALYFCASSAPGTMGGYTFGSGTRLTVV.

V gene TRBV3-1 (or the pseudogene TRBV3-2) combines with J gene TRBJ2-7; 11 positions match TRBD2. Germline V gives CDR1 LGHDT, CDR2 YNNKEL (reference sequence). This CDR3 spans 16 amino acids. With V trimmed by 1 base and J by 2 bases, 4 bases remained unmatched. CDR3: CASSQVAGGGTYEQYF. The CDR3 nucleotides are TGTGCCAGCAGCCAAGTAGCGGGAGGGGGTACCTACGAGCAGTACTTC.

This rearrangement joins TRBV5-5 to TRBJ1-3, with D maybe TRBD1 (6 bases). CDR3 size: 13 residues. With 2 bases removed from V and 4 bases from J, the gap between germline ends came to 7 bases. Looked up from germline, CDR1 is SGHKS and CDR2 is YYEKEE (reference sequence). This chain's CDR3 is CASSFRGGNTIYF. DNA for the CDR3: TGTGCCAGCAGCTTCAGGGGAGGAAACACCATATATTTT.

This chain connects TRBV11-3 to TRBJ2-5; D gene uncertain. V was cut by 5 bases and J by 4 bases, with 8 bases left in between. Germline CDR1 reads SGHNT; CDR2 reads YENEEA. The CDR3 runs to 12 residues. CDR3 region: CASSGEGETQYF. CDR3 nucleotides: TGTGCCAGCAGCGGAGAAGGAGAGACCCAGTACTTC. The full variable domain, in which reference TRBV11-3 and TRBJ2-5 provide the parts outside the CDR3, is EAGVVQSPRYKIIEKKQPVAFWCNPISGHNTLYWYLQNLGQGPELLIRYENEEAVDDSQLPKDRFSAERLKGVDSTLKIQPAELGDSAVYLCASSGEGETQYFGPGTRLLVL.

The chain is built from TRBV24-1 and TRBJ1-5, with D perhaps matching TRBD1 (6 bases). Looked up from germline, CDR1 is KGHDR and CDR2 is SFDVKD. This CDR3 has 15 amino acids. V lost 5 bases and J lost 3, with 13 bases in between. The CDR3 here is CATSAPDSPNQPQHF. The CDR3 region has the DNA TGTGCCACCAGTGCCCCGGACAGTCCCAATCAGCCCCAGCATTTT.

The genes are TRBV27 and TRBJ1-1; D perhaps matches TRBD1 (6 bases). This CDR3 contains 15 residues. Per the germline V gene, CDR1 is MNHEY and CDR2 is SMNVEV (reference sequence). Trimming took off 6 bases at V and 1 base at J, with 15 bases between the two ends. CDR3 in amino acids: CASSPYRAGNTEAFF. Here the CDR3 DNA reads TGTGCCAGCAGCCCTTACAGGGCCGGGAACACTGAAGCTTTCTTT.

The chain recombines TRBV10-3 with TRBJ2-3; 10 bases map to TRBD2. Germline V gene data show CDR1 as ENHRY and CDR2 as SYGVKD. V shed 10 bases, J shed 1 base, and the junction held 2 bases outside the gene matches. This CDR3 is 13 amino acids long. The CDR3 loop is CATGTSGTDTQYF. DNA for the CDR3: TGTGCCACCGGGACTAGCGGCACAGATACGCAGTATTTT.

This chain connects TRBV6-5 to TRBJ1-3, with D perhaps matching TRBD1 (6 bases). Germline CDR1 reads MNHEY; CDR2 reads SVGAGI. V dropped 8 bases and J dropped 1 base, with 9 bases sitting between them. The CDR3 spans 13 residues. CDR3 loop: CASQGNSGNTIYF. CDR3 in DNA: TGTGCCAGCCAGGGGAATTCTGGAAACACCATATATTTT.

CDR3 protein: CASSSTRQGSYEQYF. DNA of the CDR3: TGTGCCAGCAGTTCGACCCGACAGGGCTCCTACGAGCAGTACTTC. The chain recombines TRBV6-2 or TRBV6-3 with TRBJ2-7, with 7 bases aligning to TRBD1. V lost 4 bases, J lost 0 bases, and 6 bases stayed unmatched. There are 15 residues in the CDR3. Germline CDR1 reads MNHEY; CDR2 reads SVGEGT.

The chain is built from TRBV7-9 and TRBJ1-4, with D possibly matching TRBD1 (6 bases). The CDR3 runs to 14 residues. Germline V lookup: CDR1 SEHNR, CDR2 FQNEAQ (reference sequence). The V end lost 5 bases, the J end lost 5 bases, and 12 bases lay between the germline ends. The DNA for the CDR3 is TGTGCCAGCAGCCTGGACAGCGGAAATGAAAAACTGTTTTTT. Translated, it gives CASSLDSGNEKLFF.

The chain combines TRBV28 with TRBJ2-7, with D perhaps being TRBD1 or TRBD2 (5 bases each). Germline V gene data show CDR1 as MDHEN and CDR2 as SYDVKM. V lost 1 base to trimming and J lost 1 base, with 11 bases between them. This CDR3 has 15 residues. CDR3 amino acids: CASSLFGTGSYEQYF. CDR3 nucleotide sequence: TGTGCCAGCAGTTTATTTGGGACGGGATCCTACGAGCAGTACTTC.

J is TRBJ2-3 and V is TRBV5-1; D is unclear. Germline lookup yields CDR1 SGHRS and CDR2 YFSETQ. Trimming shortened V by 5 bases and J by 0 bases, and 13 bases separated the two germline ends. This CDR3 is built from 15 residues. The CDR3 DNA is TGCGCCAGCAGACAAATTATAGCAAGCACAGATACGCAGTATTTT. This sequence encodes CASRQIIASTDTQYF.

The rearrangement uses TRBV4-2 and TRBJ1-2; TRBD1 agrees at 7 bases. The CDR3 sequence is 13 residues long. J was trimmed by 4 bases and V by 4 bases; bases with no gene match: 3. Germline CDR1 is LGHNA and CDR2 is YNFKEQ. Here the CDR3 reads CASSLRQGYGYTF. CDR3 coding DNA: TGTGCCAGCAGCCTTAGACAGGGCTATGGCTACACCTTC.

The J gene is TRBJ1-3, the V gene TRBV29-1; D gene ambiguous. The germline V gene encodes CDR1 SQVTM and CDR2 ANQGSEA. This CDR3 comprises 12 residues. The V gene lost 7 bases and the J gene lost 4 bases, with 11 bases spanning the gap. The CDR3 bases are TGCAGCGCCATAAACACCGGAAACACCATATATTTT. The encoded protein is CSAINTGNTIYF. The variable domain in full, completed from reference TRBV29-1 and TRBJ1-3, reads SAVISQKPSRDICQRGTSLTIQCQVDSQVTMMFWYRQQPGQSLTLIATANQGSEATYESGFVIDKFPISRPNLTFSTLTVSNMSPEDSSIYLCSAINTGNTIYFGEGSWLTVV.

The chain links TRBV7-9 to TRBJ1-2, with D unclear. V gave up 1 base and J gave up 8 bases, with 14 bases separating them. Per the germline V gene, CDR1 is SEHNR and CDR2 is FQNEAQ (reference sequence). CDR3 length: 14 residues. The DNA for the CDR3 is TGTGCCAGCAGCTTAGTTGTATCAGGAAGCGGCTACACCTTC. Translation: CASSLVVSGSGYTF.

The CDR3 is CAIGTGSDQPQHF. The CDR3 DNA reads as TGTGCCATTGGGACAGGCAGCGATCAGCCCCAGCATTTT. The chain is built from TRBV6-5 and TRBJ1-5; TRBD1 matches at 8 bases. V gave up 10 bases and J gave up 5 bases; unmatched junction bases: 7. CDR1 and CDR2 from the germline V gene are MNHEY and SVGAGI. This CDR3 has 13 residues.

CDR3 protein: CASSPLRSGQGRSLAKNIQYF. The CDR3 bases are TGTGCCAGCTCACCACTGCGCAGTGGACAGGGGCGTTCATTGGCCAAAAACATTCAGTACTTC. V gene TRBV18 combines with J gene TRBJ2-4; the match to TRBD1 covers 9 bases. The CDR3 has 21 amino acids. Germline values: CDR1 KGHSH, CDR2 LQKENI. J was trimmed by 1 base and V by 1 base; bases with no gene match: 17.

The rearrangement uses TRBV4-1 and TRBJ1-2, with D unclear. The CDR3 has 15 residues. The V end was cut by 1 base, the J end by 4 bases, with 13 bases between. Germline-derived CDR1 and CDR2 are MGHRA and YSYEKL. In DNA form, the CDR3 reads TGCGCCAGCAGCCAAGTGACTCTAAACCCCTATGGCTACACCTTC. This sequence encodes CASSQVTLNPYGYTF.

The V call is TRBV21-1, the J call TRBJ1-3; the table names TRBD1, a call not compared with the DNA. TRBV21-1 is annotated as a pseudogene. This CDR3 region has 17 residues. The DNA of the CDR3 is TGTGCCAGCAGCACGTCCCCGGAACAGGGACGTAGAAACACCATATATTTT. Its protein product is CASSTSPEQGRRNTIYF.